The TCR beta chain under discussion was sequenced for a study of blood T cell repertoires in COVID-19. Across the study: The United States, Italy and Spain provided the acute and convalescent COVID-19 samples. T cells, B-cell-depleted T cells, or PBMCs supplied cDNA or gDNA.

Original methodology: Reference gene primer amplification gave nucleated cell count estimates. Measured with immunoSEQ multiplex PCR; TCRdb has only the in-frame clones, and not every one. For V, J and clone size, that table is used; D and trimming come from the DNA. This table has 250,000 to 350,000 clones, more than 70% appearing once. V shed 0 bases and J shed 7 bases, with 16 bases lying between them. Germline V gene data show CDR1 as SGHTA and CDR2 as FQGTGA. The CDR3 contains 16 residues. The chain has TRBV7-3 and TRBJ2-1; no reliable D call. This TCR derives from a man aged 18 to 30 who had recovered from COVID-19. The specimen was peripheral blood. In DNA form, the CDR3 reads TGTGCCAGCAGCTTAACCAGCCCCCAGGAACTTAATGAGCAGTTCTTC. As protein: CASSLTSPQELNEQFF.